This T cell receptor (beta chain) stems from a study of regulatory T cells in long-lasting Graves disease (dated by TCRdb to the early 2020s). Regarding the study in general: Patients with newly diagnosed Graves' disease had been on antithyroid drugs for under 3 months. The study took place in China and was registered as a clinical trial. TCR sequencing covered 13 persistent and 20 newly diagnosed Graves' disease patients, some 33 samples in total. Persistent Graves' disease patients were compared with newly diagnosed Graves' disease patients by peripheral blood TCR sequencing and RNA sequencing.

This clonotype was counted a few times. The target of this receptor is not known. No quality values exist for individual bases; no much larger clone is one base distant. Receptor libraries were prepared by multiplex PCR. The sample was run on an Illumina HiSeq 4000. CDR3 regions were amplified by Arm-PCR with iRepertoire HTBI primers to construct TCR beta libraries. Gel purification was performed on PCR products prior to sequencing. The paper's data handling went like this. Across samples, roughly 60 TRBV and 15 or so TRBJ segments were identified and used for gene usage analysis of CDR3 amino acid clonotypes. COPE and FqMerger were used to merge filtered high-quality paired reads into contigs. BLAST was used to align contigs to IMGT TRBV, TRBD and TRBJ reference genes, with CDR3 defined following IMGT. Any clonotype with a frequency above 0.1% was counted as a highly expanded clone. Shannon entropy was used to measure repertoire diversity, and the Gini coefficient was used to measure V-J evenness. Clonotypes shared by more than one individual were considered public. Through fastp at Q25 and MiXCR, TCRdb rebuilt clones from the public reads, retaining in-frame beta chains. Each CDR3 protein gets just one entry, which takes the most common genes and DNA from the rows behind it. The authors' filters were not applied to this entry. This sample holds under 400,000 distinct CDR3 sequences; about a sixth were observed only once. The ten largest clones capture just under 30% of the sample.

According to the study, the label for this sample's time point signals: newly diagnosed GD, antithyroid drugs for less than 3 months. For both TCR sequencing and RNA sequencing, RNA was extracted from PBMCs in TRIzol. The diagnosis of Graves' disease was made according to American Thyroid Association guidelines. Recruitment of patients was carried out at an endocrinology department in Xi'an, China. Each patient gave approximately 10 milliliters of peripheral blood, collected in an EDTA anticoagulant tube. Ficoll Paque Plus density gradient separation was used to isolate PBMCs, and no further T cell sorting was performed. An Agilent 2100 Bioanalyzer and agarose gel were used to check RNA quality, while a NanoDrop 2000 measured RNA concentration. CDR3 length: 15 amino acids, cysteine to phenylalanine. Only the CDR3 DNA stays, 45 bases, in frame from base 1. From the germline V gene (reference sequence), CDR1 is MNHEY and CDR2 is SMNVEV. Trimming takes 2 bases from V and 1 base from J, and the germline ends sit 9 bases apart.

On the study overall, not on this receptor specifically: Peripheral blood alone was examined, since thyroid tissue, which constituted the primary lesion, could not be accessed. Only the TCR beta chain was sequenced and analyzed. Preferential use of TRBV28, TRBJ1-2 and TRBJ2-5 was observed in persistent disease, whereas TRBV20-1 and TRBJ2-1 were favored in newly diagnosed disease. As a limitation, the authors acknowledged that the small sample size may reduce accuracy. Persistent Graves' disease patients showed lower TCR Shannon entropy and fewer highly expanded clones than newly diagnosed patients, suggesting clonal expansion. Patients with persistent disease shared more public clonotypes (around 2,500) than newly diagnosed patients did (more than 900).

A further study also used this sample, focusing on T cells in Graves' hyperthyroidism and ophthalmopathy. The second study, in turn, reports: A patient counted as having stable Graves' hyperthyroidism if no progression to ophthalmopathy occurred over 18 months of follow-up. Hyperthyroidism patients were aged 18 to 65 years and newly diagnosed, with disease duration of less than 2 months. The study excluded patients with uncontrolled infections, other autoimmune diseases, pregnancy or lactation. Diagnoses were based on clinical symptoms, serum thyroxine and TRAb, thyroid ultrasound and orbital computed tomography. For the first round of RT-PCR on the TCR CDR3, the HTBI primer set was used together with the Qiagen OneStep RT-PCR kit. Most expanded thyroid clonotypes (frequency above 0.001) were also detected in blood, suggesting blood repertoires may reflect thyroid immune responses. In cross-validation, a model built on a 13 V-J signature told ophthalmopathy apart from stable hyperthyroidism with less than 90% sensitivity and 81% to 82% specificity, and in testing the same model reached 80%/75%. In validation, progression to ophthalmopathy was predicted by the model with 70.59% sensitivity and 72.22% specificity, a median of about 6 months before onset. TCR V-J signatures able to tell the groups apart were searched for in a discovery cohort of 90 to 100 patients, of whom around 42 had Graves' ophthalmopathy and around 56 had stable Graves' hyperthyroidism. An independent validation cohort of under 20 hyperthyroidism patients and roughly 16 patients who later progressed to ophthalmopathy tested prospective prediction of ophthalmopathy. The 100 or so discovery patients were randomly divided into training and test sets at a 7:3 ratio. In addition, the study compared T-cell repertoires in thyroid tissue and in blood from about 6 Graves' hyperthyroidism patients. Once sampling was done, hyperthyroidism patients were given methimazole at a starting dose of 30 mg daily, whereas ophthalmopathy patients were given high-dose intravenous methylprednisolone. The libraries were constructed in a second round of multiplex PCR and then size-selected and purified. The libraries were sequenced on an Illumina HiSeq2000 using paired-end 100 bp reads. SOAPnuke was used to process the raw data, with reads discarded if the reads contained adapters or uncalled bases, had a mean Phred below 15, or lacked an exact constant-primer or identifier match. High-quality paired reads were merged with COPE v1.2.5, and unique nucleotide sequences were defined as clonotypes. MiTCR v1.1 was used to align the clonotypes against IMGT TRBV, TRBD and TRBJ reference segments. The analysis was restricted to V-J combinations with a frequency above 0.0001, which together covered 99.2% of the repertoires. A TCS score was defined as the ratio between F50 (clonal expansion) and ExV (chaos), using BLOSUM62-based TCRdist between CDR3 peptides within each V-J. Welch's t-statistics and random forest reduced roughly 540 V-J features to fewer than 15, which were used in a naive Bayes classifier (R e1071). Sample size was not statistically predetermined, and blinding of investigators to group allocation was not performed. The paper describes TCR Vbeta CDR3 sequencing of roughly 130 peripheral blood samples, made up of some 40 ophthalmopathy patients, 70 to 75 hyperthyroidism patients and some 17 progressor patients.

This TCR came from a man aged 35-49 years with Graves disease. Donor details come from another sample of the same person, matched by shared clones. Recombination joined TRBV27 with TRBJ1-5; no confident D gene assignment can be made. This specimen consisted of peripheral blood mononuclear cells (PBMCs), obtained at new diagnosis, from a patient treated with antithyroid drugs. The CDR3 region has the sequence CASSLGSESNQPQHF. The DNA reads TGTGCCAGCAGTTTAGGTTCCGAAAGCAATCAGCCCCAGCATTTT.